This record looks at one T cell receptor (beta chain) sequence and its context. Using immunoSEQ multiplex PCR, the repertoire was profiled, and TCRdb retains in-frame clones only, with some absent. The table records thousands of clones, 80% to 90% of them present only once. As to time point: pre-reinfection, 55 to 20 weeks before reinfection detection. Sorted cells were sequenced directly ex vivo without any in vitro expansion. Control naive CD8 T cells came from a couple of donors at all three reinfection time points. This entry is derived from a study of memory CD8 T cells in hepatitis C reinfection. Overall study context: Chronic HCV followed reinfection in a couple of donors who cleared primary infection. HCV reinfection meant a positive HCV RNA test after two negative tests at least 60 days apart.

The material sequenced was naive CD8+ T cells sorted from blood. This clonotype originated in a man aged 50 to 59 with hepatitis C virus infection.

CDR3 in amino acids: CASSATGFNEKLFF. For the CDR3, the DNA is TGTGCCAGCAGCGCGACAGGTTTTAATGAAAAACTGTTTTTT. This chain connects TRBV7-9 to TRBJ1-4; a weak D match, TRBD1 (6 bases). The germline CDR1 and CDR2 sequences are SEHNR and FQNEAQ (reference sequence). The CDR3 is 14 amino acids. V lost 5 bases, J lost 4 bases, and 11 bases lay in between.